Below are 21 T cell receptor beta chains sequenced from a single sample in a study of T-cell memory formation after mild COVID-19. TCRdb itself ran the 5' RACE reads through MiXCR, one entry per CDR3 protein. The table records 350,000 to 500,000 distinct CDR3 sequences, 20% to 25% of them present only once. The sequenced sample was PBMCs or a T cell subset sorted from them (not recorded which). These receptor sequences come from an adult woman who had mild COVID-19 (a few samples of this study predate the infection). Cell type and time point are not known.

The V and J genes are TRBV12-3 or TRBV12-4 and TRBJ1-6, with D possibly TRBD1 on 5 matching bases. The ends were cut back, 7 bases at V and 6 bases at J, with 13 bases in the middle. The CDR3 is 14 residues long. CDR3 in DNA: TGTGCCAGCACCCTCGAGGGGTCTAATTCACCCCTCCACTTT. It codes for CASTLEGSNSPLHF.

This clonotype was detected a few times. The rearrangement links TRBV5-5 to TRBJ1-5; D gene unclear. Trimming pared 1 base from V and 3 bases from J, leaving 2 bases between. CDR3 size: 12 residues. Germline V lookup: CDR1 SGHKS, CDR2 YYEKEE (reference sequence). CDR3 residues: CASSLNNQPQHF. The CDR3 DNA reads TGTGCCAGCAGCTTGAACAATCAGCCCCAGCATTTT.

This rearrangement joins TRBV4-1 to TRBJ2-7; 9 nucleotides line up with TRBD1. The CDR3 extends over 14 amino acids. V trimming: 1 base; J trimming: 6 bases; junction bases outside the gene matches: 4. From germline, CDR1 is MGHRA and CDR2 YSYEKL. The CDR3 is CASSQGGQGGEQYF. CDR3 coding DNA: TGCGCCAGCAGCCAAGGGGGACAGGGTGGCGAGCAGTACTTC.

This clonotype has only a few counts. The V gene is TRBV7-8, the J gene TRBJ2-5, with 9 bases aligning to TRBD1. The CDR3 length is 17 residues. V shed 2 bases and J 1 base; nucleotides not matched to a gene: 8. The germline V gene has CDR1 SGHVS and CDR2 FQNEAQ. CDR3 bases: TGTGCCAGCAGCTTAAGGGCCGACAGGGGGGCCCAAGAGACCCAGTACTTC. It codes for CASSLRADRGAQETQYF.

V is TRBV20-1 and J is TRBJ2-1; D ambiguous. There are 13 residues in the CDR3. Trimming shortened V by 0 bases and J by 6 bases, and 9 bases separated the two germline ends. Germline assignment: CDR1 DFQATT and CDR2 SNEGSKA (reference sequence). CDR3 in DNA: TGCAGTGCTAGAGATCAGATCTTCAATGAGCAGTTCTTC. Translation: CSARDQIFNEQFF.

This sequence joins TRBV19 and TRBJ2-7, with D possibly matching TRBD2 (7 bases). Germline V gene data show CDR1 as LNHDA and CDR2 as SQIVND (reference sequence). Trimming shortened V by 3 bases and J by 2 bases, and 14 bases separated the two germline ends. The CDR3 is 15 residues long. The CDR3 DNA follows: TGTGCCAGTAGTATTGGTTCGGGGGGCCCCTACGAGCAGTACTTC. Its translation: CASSIGSGGPYEQYF.

The gene calls are TRBV6-2 or TRBV6-3 and TRBJ2-7; possibly TRBD2 for D (5 bases). The germline gives CDR1 MNHEY, CDR2 SVGEGT. Trimming pared 1 base from V and 2 bases from J, leaving 12 bases between. The CDR3 runs 15 residues. CDR3 nucleotides: TGTGCCAGCAGTTACTTTCCCGACTATCCCTACGAGCAGTACTTC. This encodes CASSYFPDYPYEQYF.

This clonotype was observed a few times. J is TRBJ1-1 and V is TRBV29-1, with D possibly TRBD1 on 6 matching bases. CDR3 length equals 16 residues. Germline V gene data show CDR1 as SQVTM and CDR2 as ANQGSEA. Between the trimmed V and J ends, which lost 6 bases and 1 base, there was a span of 21 bases. The CDR3 DNA reads TGCAGCGTACACAGTCAGGGGCGCAATAAGAACACTGAAGCTTTCTTT. Translating gives CSVHSQGRNKNTEAFF.

The rearrangement uses TRBV11-1 and TRBJ2-4; 7 nucleotides line up with TRBD1. The CDR3 loop spans 16 amino acids. J gave up 3 bases and V 0 bases, and 5 bases lay outside the gene matches. The germline V gene has CDR1 SGHAT and CDR2 FQDESV (reference sequence). The CDR3: CASSLATGMDKNIQYF. CDR3 in DNA: TGTGCCAGCAGCTTAGCGACAGGGATGGACAAAAACATTCAGTACTTC.

The chain carries TRBV20-1 and TRBJ2-7; 9 bases line up with TRBD2. This CDR3 has 13 amino acids. Germline V lookup: CDR1 DFQATT, CDR2 SNEGSKA (reference sequence). V lost 2 bases, J lost 3 bases, and 2 bases stayed unmatched. The CDR3 protein is CSARTSGFYEQYF. CDR3 bases: TGCAGTGCTAGAACTAGCGGGTTCTACGAGCAGTACTTC.

V gene TRBV12-3 or TRBV12-4 combines with J gene TRBJ1-2; 7 positions agree with TRBD1. The length of the CDR3 is 13 residues. V was pared by 2 bases and J by 8 bases, with 5 bases of the junction left unmatched. DNA of the CDR3: TGTGCCAGCAGTTTACCGACAGGGAGCGGCTACACCTTC. As protein: CASSLPTGSGYTF.

V usage is TRBV9 and J usage is TRBJ2-1; the D is unclear. This CDR3 spans 15 amino acids. Trimming pared 2 bases from V and 7 bases from J, leaving 16 bases between. The germline V gene encodes CDR1 SGDLS and CDR2 YYNGEE. The CDR3 here is CASSVSAQRLNEQFF. The CDR3 DNA sequence: TGTGCCAGCAGCGTTTCAGCGCAGAGATTGAATGAGCAGTTCTTC.

This rearrangement joins TRBV20-1 to TRBJ1-5; 10 nucleotides match TRBD1. The germline CDR1 and CDR2 sequences are DFQATT and SNEGSKA (reference sequence). The CDR3 contains 14 residues. Trimming removed 3 bases from V and 10 bases from J; junction bases left unmatched: 9. The CDR3 DNA reads TGCAGTGCTAGGGGGACAGGGGCATCCCTACCCCAGCATTTT. Amino acid sequence: CSARGTGASLPQHF.

The chain is built from TRBV6-2 or TRBV6-3 and TRBJ2-1; possibly TRBD1 for D (5 bases). From germline, CDR1 is MNHEY and CDR2 SVGEGT. The V and J ends lost 7 bases and 10 bases respectively, with 17 bases between them. This CDR3 spans 13 amino acids. CDR3 amino acids: CASIALGRGEQFF. The CDR3 DNA reads TGTGCCAGCATCGCCTTAGGAAGGGGAGAGCAGTTCTTC.

The V and J genes are TRBV6-5 and TRBJ2-3; D possibly corresponds to TRBD2 (5 bases). Trimming pared 2 bases from V and 1 base from J, leaving 7 bases between. The CDR3 covers 14 residues. Germline V gives CDR1 MNHEY, CDR2 SVGAGI. CDR3 bases: TGTGCCAGCAGTTACAGCGGTCGCACAGATACGCAGTATTTT. Translated, it gives CASSYSGRTDTQYF.

The J gene is TRBJ2-5, the V gene TRBV5-4, with 8 bases fitting TRBD2. J was trimmed by 4 bases and V by 3 bases; bases with no gene match: 11. In germline, CDR1 is SGHNT, CDR2 YYREEE (reference sequence). This CDR3 region has 16 residues. Here the CDR3 reads CASSSPSGRGRETQYF. The CDR3 coding sequence is TGTGCCAGCAGCTCTCCGAGCGGGAGAGGAAGAGAGACCCAGTACTTC.

This clonotype has a handful of counts. The chain links TRBV6-5 to TRBJ2-4; no reliable D call. Germline values: CDR1 MNHEY, CDR2 SVGAGI. Trimming pared 0 bases from V and 0 bases from J, leaving 9 bases between. This CDR3 has 16 residues. The CDR3 DNA sequence: TGTGCCAGCAGTTACTCCCAGGCCTTAGCCAAAAACATTCAGTACTTC. Amino acids: CASSYSQALAKNIQYF.

There are a few counts of this clonotype. The chain joins TRBV5-6 to TRBJ2-7, with TRBD1 identical over 7 bases. The CDR3 covers 16 residues. Trimming took 4 bases from V and 2 from J; bases not matched to a gene: 12. Germline assignment: CDR1 SGHDT and CDR2 YYEEEE. The CDR3 region has the DNA TGTGCCAGCAGCATAATGACCGGGACAGCTACCTACGAGCAGTACTTC. It encodes CASSIMTGTATYEQYF.

The V and J genes are TRBV5-6 and TRBJ2-2, with D unclear. V gave up 4 bases and J gave up 3 bases, with 19 bases separating them. CDR1 SGHDT and CDR2 YYEEEE come from the germline V gene. The length of the CDR3 is 17 residues. CDR3 loop: CASSPRVTSTDTGELFF. DNA of the CDR3: TGTGCCAGCAGCCCCCGGGTGACGAGCACGGACACCGGGGAGCTGTTTTTT.

This clonotype was seen only a few times. V gene TRBV7-9 combines with J gene TRBJ2-7; TRBD1 matches at 7 bases. Germline-derived CDR1 and CDR2 are SEHNR and FQNEAQ (reference sequence). This CDR3 region has 16 residues. The V segment lost 6 bases and the J segment 1 base; nucleotides outside the gene matches: 12. The CDR3 sequence: CASSPQTGLPSYEQYF. CDR3 in DNA: TGTGCCAGCAGTCCACAGACAGGGCTGCCTTCCTACGAGCAGTACTTC. The variable domain in full, completed from reference TRBV7-9 and TRBJ2-7, reads DTGVSQNPRHKITKRGQNVTFRCDPISEHNRLYWYRQTLGQGPEFLTYFQNEAQLEKSRLLSDRFSAERPKGSFSTLEIQRTEQGDSAMYLCASSPQTGLPSYEQYFGPGTRLTVT.

The chain employs TRBV5-1 and TRBJ2-6; the D is unclear. The germline V gene has CDR1 SGHRS and CDR2 YFSETQ. The ends were cut back, 0 bases at V and 0 bases at J, with 10 bases in the middle. The CDR3 is made up of 17 amino acids. CDR3 DNA: TGCGCCAGCAGCTTGGTGTCCAGAAGCTCTGGGGCCAACGTCCTGACTTTC. This encodes CASSLVSRSSGANVLTF. The full variable domain, rest sourced from reference TRBV5-1 and TRBJ2-6, is KAGVTQTPRYLIKTRGQQVTLSCSPISGHRSVSWYQQTPGQGLQFLFEYFSETQRNKGNFPGRFSGRQFSNSRSEMNVSTLELGDSALYLCASSLVSRSSGANVLTFGAGSRLTVL.